The clone carrying this TCR beta chain was counted once. What it recognizes is unknown. Antigen-specific CD4+ T cells were first expanded with viral peptide pools by the ViraFEST assay and only then sequenced. Culture proceeded for approximately 10 days, and CD4+ T cells were then isolated. The vaccine recipients had no prior SARS-CoV-2 infection, with negative nucleocapsid antibodies. This record belongs to a study of vaccination effects on CD4 cells after COVID-19. Libraries were prepared by immunoSEQ multiplex PCR; TCRdb keeps only in-frame clonotypes and omits some of them. The sample shows tens of thousands of clones, roughly 70% of them seen only once. The CDR3 extends over 12 amino acids. Germline CDR1 reads SGHNT; CDR2 reads YYREEE (reference sequence). With 4 bases removed from V and 6 bases from J, the gap between germline ends came to 10 bases.

This sample comprised CD4+ T cells from PBMCs cultured with SARS-CoV-2 spike peptides, obtained before COVID-19 vaccination. The chain has TRBV5-4 and TRBJ1-2; D gene uncertain. The clonotype originates from a human donor who received a COVID-19 vaccine. For the CDR3, the DNA is TGTGCCAGCAGCACCGACACAGATGGCTACACCTTC. Its protein product is CASSTDTDGYTF.